Below are 14 T cell receptor beta chains sequenced from a single sample in a study of T cell responses to AZD1222 COVID-19 vaccine. Profiled with immunoSEQ multiplex PCR; TCRdb holds only in-frame clones, not every one. This table holds some 130,000 clones, approximately 91% found once. Sequencing was performed on peripheral blood, taken 28 days after the second AZD1222 dose. The receptors shown here come from an adult who received the AZD1222 COVID-19 vaccine.

V gene TRBV6-4 combines with J gene TRBJ1-4; D is uncertain. Germline CDR1 is MRHNA and CDR2 is SNTAGT. V shed 4 bases and J shed 3 bases, with 6 bases lying between them. The CDR3 has 13 residues. The CDR3 DNA is TGTGCCAGCAGTGCTCAGCCTAATGAAAAACTGTTTTTT. Translation gives CASSAQPNEKLFF.

The chain uses TRBV3-1 (or the pseudogene TRBV3-2) and TRBJ2-3; no clear D gene. The CDR3 is 13 amino acids. Trimming removed 0 bases at V and 1 base at J, with 2 bases between. Germline CDR1 is LGHDT and CDR2 is YNNKEL (reference sequence). CDR3 DNA: TGTGCCAGCAGCCAAGACCGCACAGATACGCAGTATTTT. Translated: CASSQDRTDTQYF.

This clone was detected only once. For the CDR3, the DNA is TGCGCCAGCAGCTTGGGGACAGACAATGAGCAGTTCTTC. Amino acid sequence: CASSLGTDNEQFF. The chain is built from TRBV5-1 and TRBJ2-1; D possibly corresponds to TRBD1 (6 bases). The CDR3 is 13 amino acids. The germline V gene has CDR1 SGHRS and CDR2 YFSETQ. V dropped 0 bases and J dropped 5 bases, with 6 bases sitting between them.

This chain links TRBV10-2 with TRBJ1-4; D is unresolved. Trimming pared 7 bases from V and 8 bases from J, leaving 14 bases between. Germline CDR1 reads WSHSY; CDR2 reads SAAADI. This CDR3 region has 13 residues. The CDR3 loop reads CASNRGVREKLFF. The CDR3 DNA sequence: TGCGCCAGCAACCGTGGTGTCAGGGAAAAACTGTTTTTT.

The gene calls are TRBV4-1 and TRBJ2-7, with TRBD1 as a possible D gene (5 bases). Trimming pared 0 bases from V and 1 base from J, leaving 19 bases between. CDR1 MGHRA and CDR2 YSYEKL come from the germline V gene. CDR3 length equals 18 residues. The CDR3 DNA sequence: TGCGCCAGCAGCCAAGATCGCGACAGTACCCCCTCATCCTACGAGCAGTACTTC. Protein: CASSQDRDSTPSSYEQYF.

As regards this clone: The sample carries other DNA sequences with the same CDR3. The chain employs TRBV28 and TRBJ1-2; D possibly corresponds to TRBD1 (5 bases). CDR3 length: 13 residues. V lost 2 bases and J lost 2, with 6 bases in between. Germline V gives CDR1 MDHEN, CDR2 SYDVKM. CDR3 amino acids: CASSLGGNYGYTF. The CDR3 DNA follows: TGTGCCAGCAGTTTAGGGGGGAACTATGGCTACACCTTC.

J is TRBJ2-2 and V is TRBV5-3; possible D gene TRBD1, 7 bases. TRBV5-3 is flagged as an ORF with uncertain function. The CDR3 covers 19 residues. The germline V and J ends were trimmed by 5 bases and 4 bases, with 27 bases remaining between them. For the CDR3, the DNA is TGTGCCAGAAGACGCCGACAGGGTTCTCGAGTCGGGGGCACCGGGGAGCTGTTTTTT. It is translated as CARRRRQGSRVGGTGELFF.

The J gene is TRBJ1-2, the V gene TRBV11-2; 7 bases align to TRBD1. This CDR3 comprises 13 residues. CDR1 is SGHAT and CDR2 is FQNNGV in the germline V gene. The V and J ends lost 8 bases and 8 bases, in that order; junction bases with no gene match: 11. The CDR3 nucleotides read TGTGCCAGCGCGGACAGGACCGTACGCGGCTACACCTTC. Residues: CASADRTVRGYTF.

The chain recombines TRBV3-1 (or the pseudogene TRBV3-2) with TRBJ2-7; D call uncertain. CDR1 is LGHDT and CDR2 is YNNKEL in the germline V gene (reference sequence). V was trimmed by 2 bases and J by 4 bases, leaving 3 bases between them. The CDR3 runs 11 residues. CDR3 sequence (DNA): TGTGCCAGCAGCCAATTGTACGAGCAGTACTTC. It yields the protein CASSQLYEQYF.

The table lists this clone with a count of one. CDR3: CASSLVSSYEQYF. CDR3 DNA sequence: TGTGCCAGCAGCTTGGTTAGCTCCTACGAGCAGTACTTC. The V and J genes are TRBV5-5 and TRBJ2-7; D gene uncertain. The CDR3 has 13 amino acids. The V and J ends lost 0 bases and 0 bases respectively, with 4 bases between them. Per germline, CDR1 SGHKS and CDR2 YYEKEE (reference sequence).

V usage is TRBV19 and J usage is TRBJ1-2; D gene uncertain. V was trimmed by 1 base and J by 0 bases, leaving 0 bases between them. This CDR3 contains 12 residues. CDR1 and CDR2 (germline): LNHDA, SQIVND (reference sequence). The CDR3 DNA reads as TGTGCCAGTAGTATAGCTAACTATGGCTACACCTTC. This codes for CASSIANYGYTF.

The chain is built from TRBV5-1 and TRBJ1-4, with a weak D call TRBD1 (5 bases). Germline CDR1 is SGHRS and CDR2 is YFSETQ. The CDR3 contains 13 residues. V shed 1 base and J shed 8 bases, with 9 bases lying between them. The chain's CDR3 is CASSLQGGEKLFF. The CDR3 DNA is TGCGCCAGCAGCTTGCAGGGCGGCGAAAAACTGTTTTTT. The full variable domain, completed using reference TRBV5-1 and TRBJ1-4, is KAGVTQTPRYLIKTRGQQVTLSCSPISGHRSVSWYQQTPGQGLQFLFEYFSETQRNKGNFPGRFSGRQFSNSRSEMNVSTLELGDSALYLCASSLQGGEKLFFGSGTQLSVL.

The V and J genes are TRBV5-1 and TRBJ1-1; 9 positions match TRBD1. V lost 4 bases and J lost 4; bases outside the gene matches: 5. CDR3 length: 14 residues. Germline V gene lookup returns CDR1 SGHRS and CDR2 YFSETQ. Here the CDR3 reads CASSRDREGTEAFF. CDR3 bases: TGCGCCAGCAGCCGGGACAGGGAAGGCACTGAAGCTTTCTTT.

This sequence joins TRBV6-5 and TRBJ1-4; the D is unclear. V lost 5 bases to trimming and J lost 10 bases, with 14 bases between them. CDR1 is MNHEY, CDR2 SVGAGI, per germline. This CDR3 is built from 13 residues. The CDR3 here is CASSTDVGVKLFF. The DNA for the CDR3 is TGTGCCAGCAGTACAGACGTAGGAGTAAAACTGTTTTTT.